This is a list of T cell receptor beta chains from one sample in a study of follicular helper T cells after annual influenza vaccination. TCRdb's table, derived via immunoSEQ multiplex PCR, lists solely in-frame clones and lacks some. The top ten clones hold roughly 3.5% of a sample with around 2,400 clones, roughly four fifths of them seen once. Sequenced material: CXCR5+ CD38- circulating T follicular helper cells from blood, taken on the day of influenza vaccination. The receptors were sampled from an adult who received the influenza vaccine. Both conserved end residues are part of each CDR3. D genes are given only for firm matches. Expanded clones get a size class; other rows say once, few or many, or leave the size out.

CDR3 protein: CASSRVRGDGYGYTF; CDR3 DNA: TGTGCCAGCAGCCGTGTGAGAGGGGACGGCTATGGCTACACCTTC; clone size: NA; D gene: NA; J gene: TRBJ1-2; V gene: TRBV7-9
CDR3 protein: CASSLTQDSYEQYF; CDR3 DNA: TGCGCCAGCAGCTTGACGCAAGACTCCTACGAGCAGTACTTC; clone size: once; D gene: NA; J gene: TRBJ2-7; V gene: TRBV5-1
CDR3 protein: CASSLGREIRGYTF; CDR3 DNA: TGTGCCAGCAGCTTGGGGCGGGAGATCAGGGGCTACACCTTC; clone size: few; D gene: NA; J gene: TRBJ1-2; V gene: TRBV5-4
CDR3 protein: CASSLVGQPQHF; CDR3 DNA: TGTGCCAGCAGCTTAGTTGGTCAGCCCCAGCATTTT; clone size: few; D gene: NA; J gene: TRBJ1-5; V gene: TRBV7-2
CDR3 protein: CASSPGLSQETQYF; CDR3 DNA: TGTGCCAGCTCACCCGGACTGAGCCAAGAGACCCAGTACTTC; clone size: NA; D gene: NA; J gene: TRBJ2-5; V gene: TRBV18
CDR3 protein: CASNLRRGRRDTQYF; CDR3 DNA: TGTGCCAGCAATTTACGGCGGGGCCGTAGGGATACGCAGTATTTT; clone size: once; D gene: NA; J gene: TRBJ2-3; V gene: TRBV6-5
CDR3 protein: CASSLVGGRAYNEQFF; CDR3 DNA: TGTGCCAGCAGCTTGGTAGGCGGGAGGGCCTATAATGAGCAGTTCTTC; clone size: NA; D gene: TRBD2; J gene: TRBJ2-1; V gene: TRBV5-4
CDR3 protein: CASSPGTGIQPQHF; CDR3 DNA: TGTGCCAGCAGCCCCGGGACAGGGATCCAGCCCCAGCATTTT; clone size: NA; D gene: TRBD1; J gene: TRBJ1-5; V gene: TRBV7-6
CDR3 protein: CASSPRTSGGDTQYF; CDR3 DNA: TGCGCCAGCAGCCCGCGGACTAGCGGAGGGGATACGCAGTATTTT; clone size: NA; D gene: TRBD2; J gene: TRBJ2-3; V gene: TRBV5-1
CDR3 protein: CASSTDGTGVRGAFF; CDR3 DNA: TGTGCCAGTAGCACAGACGGGACAGGGGTACGGGGGGCTTTCTTT; clone size: NA; D gene: TRBD1; J gene: TRBJ1-1; V gene: TRBV19
CDR3 protein: CSASPPHTQYF; CDR3 DNA: TGCAGTGCTAGCCCCCCTCATACGCAGTATTTT; clone size: NA; D gene: NA; J gene: TRBJ2-3; V gene: TRBV20-1
CDR3 protein: CASSPLRGDGYTF; CDR3 DNA: TGTGCCAGCAGCCCCCTGAGGGGAGATGGCTACACCTTC; clone size: NA; D gene: NA; J gene: TRBJ1-2; V gene: TRBV6-5
CDR3 protein: CASSQRLDQETQYF; CDR3 DNA: TGTGCCAGCAGCCAGCGCTTAGACCAAGAGACCCAGTACTTC; clone size: NA; D gene: NA; J gene: TRBJ2-5; V gene: TRBV5-5
CDR3 protein: CASSLMGAPYGYTF; CDR3 DNA: TGTGCCAGCAGCCTGATGGGGGCCCCCTATGGCTACACCTTC; clone size: few; D gene: NA; J gene: TRBJ1-2; V gene: TRBV7-9
CDR3 protein: CASSSSSGGGTGELFF; CDR3 DNA: TGTGCCAGCAGCTCCTCTAGCGGGGGTGGTACCGGGGAGCTGTTTTTT; clone size: NA; D gene: TRBD2; J gene: TRBJ2-2; V gene: TRBV7-9
CDR3 protein: CATAFGYEQYF; CDR3 DNA: TGTGCCACGGCATTCGGTTACGAGCAGTACTTC; clone size: once; D gene: NA; J gene: TRBJ2-7; V gene: TRBV2
CDR3 protein: CASPPGTSTYNEQFF; CDR3 DNA: TGTGCCAGCCCTCCCGGGACTAGTACCTACAATGAGCAGTTCTTC; clone size: NA; D gene: TRBD2; J gene: TRBJ2-1; V gene: TRBV28